The 16 T cell receptor beta chains in this list originate from one sample, sequenced in a study of blood T cell repertoires in COVID-19. This table comes from immunoSEQ multiplex PCR, and its TCRdb copy is limited to in-frame clones, with some not included. The sample carries some 90,000 clones, about 83% recorded once. What was sequenced was peripheral blood. These TCRs come from a human donor in a cohort sampled during active COVID-19.

This clone came up once. Written as DNA, the CDR3 is TGTGCCAGCAGCCTCCAGTCCCGTGGCTACACCTTC. The encoded protein is CASSLQSRGYTF. The gene calls are TRBV28 and TRBJ1-2; no firm D call. Germline V lookup: CDR1 MDHEN, CDR2 SYDVKM. The V gene lost 6 bases and the J gene lost 7 bases, with 12 bases spanning the gap. This CDR3 is 12 amino acids long.

The chain has TRBV5-5 and TRBJ1-6; 7 nucleotides align to TRBD1. Trimming cost V 0 bases and J 10 bases; bases outside gene matches: 4. This CDR3 contains 14 residues. Per the germline V gene, CDR1 is SGHKS and CDR2 is YYEKEE (reference sequence). The CDR3 protein is CASSLAQGQSPLHF. Here the CDR3 DNA reads TGTGCCAGCAGCTTGGCACAGGGGCAGTCACCCCTCCACTTT. Based on the CDR3 plus reference TRBV5-5 and TRBJ1-6, the full variable domain is DAGVTQSPTHLIKTRGQQVTLRCSPISGHKSVSWYQQVLGQGPQFIFQYYEKEERGRGNFPDRFSARQFPNYSSELNVNALLLGDSALYLCASSLAQGQSPLHFGNGTRLTVT.

This clone was seen a single time. The rearrangement joins TRBV6-2 or TRBV6-3 to TRBJ2-3, with D perhaps matching TRBD2 (5 bases). The CDR3 runs to 13 residues. CDR1 and CDR2 from the germline V gene are MNHEY and SVGEGT. Deletions cut 2 bases from V and 2 bases from J, with 5 bases between. Here the CDR3 DNA reads TGTGCCAGCAGTTACCGGGACACAGATACGCAGTATTTT. This sequence encodes CASSYRDTDTQYF.

This chain joins TRBV11-2 and TRBJ2-7, with 7 bases fitting TRBD2. CDR1 is SGHAT and CDR2 is FQNNGV in the germline V gene. This CDR3 spans 14 amino acids. The J segment lost 0 bases and the V segment lost 4 bases, leaving 3 bases of the junction unmatched. This CDR3 is CASSSGGHSYEQYF. The CDR3 bases are TGTGCCAGCAGCTCGGGGGGTCACTCCTACGAGCAGTACTTC.

This clone occurred a few times. J is TRBJ2-5 and V is TRBV10-3; a possible D gene is TRBD2 (5 bases). CDR1 ENHRY and CDR2 SYGVKD come from the germline V gene. The CDR3 sequence is 15 residues long. Trimming stripped 0 bases from V and 4 bases from J, with 12 bases between. CDR3 residues: CAISESTGKLETQYF. The CDR3, as DNA: TGTGCCATCAGTGAGTCGACGGGAAAACTAGAGACCCAGTACTTC.

This clone was counted a few times. This chain links TRBV6-5 with TRBJ2-1; unclear D gene. The germline CDR1 and CDR2 sequences are MNHEY and SVGAGI. The V gene lost 2 bases and the J gene lost 0 bases, with 11 bases spanning the gap. The CDR3 loop spans 16 amino acids. This CDR3 reads CASSYRRPSSYNEQFF. As DNA, the CDR3 is TGTGCCAGCAGTTACCGGCGGCCTAGCTCCTACAATGAGCAGTTCTTC.

The rearrangement uses TRBV10-1 and TRBJ2-3; tentatively, D is TRBD2 (5 bases). CDR1 and CDR2 (germline): WNHNN, SYGVQD (reference sequence). With 4 bases removed from V and 1 base from J, the gap between germline ends came to 6 bases. This CDR3 is 13 amino acids long. The CDR3 DNA reads TGCGCCAGCAGTGGGACTGGCACAGATACGCAGTATTTT. This gives the protein CASSGTGTDTQYF.

This clone turned up a few times. The rearrangement joins TRBV9 to TRBJ2-1, with D perhaps matching TRBD1 (6 bases). V shed 3 bases and J shed 4 bases, with 8 bases lying between them. The length of the CDR3 is 13 residues. Germline assignment: CDR1 SGDLS and CDR2 YYNGEE. The CDR3 loop is CASSDGQYNEQFF. In nucleotides, the CDR3 is TGTGCCAGCAGCGATGGACAGTACAATGAGCAGTTCTTC.

The genes are TRBV4-3 and TRBJ2-2, with 10 nucleotides matching TRBD2. V lost 4 bases to trimming and J lost 4 bases; unmatched junction nucleotides: 6. This CDR3 is built from 16 residues. Germline CDR1 is LGHNA and CDR2 is YSLEER. This CDR3 reads CASSPRTSGVTGELFF. The CDR3 DNA follows: TGCGCCAGCAGCCCCCGGACTAGCGGAGTCACCGGGGAGCTGTTTTTT.

The genes are TRBV5-1 and TRBJ2-1, with D possibly being TRBD1 (6 bases). The germline gives CDR1 SGHRS, CDR2 YFSETQ. Trimming took off 4 bases at V and 4 bases at J, with 15 bases between the two ends. The CDR3 is made up of 15 amino acids. The CDR3 sequence is CASSPTGNQYNEQFF. CDR3 DNA: TGCGCCAGCAGCCCTACAGGGAATCAGTACAATGAGCAGTTCTTC.

The rearrangement links TRBV3-1 (or the pseudogene TRBV3-2) to TRBJ2-3; 8 bases match TRBD1. V was clipped by 5 bases and J by 3 bases; unmatched bases: 7. Germline CDR1 is LGHDT and CDR2 is YNNKEL (reference sequence). CDR3 length: 15 amino acids. This chain's CDR3 is CASSLGTGWTDTQYF. In DNA, the CDR3 is TGTGCCAGCAGCTTAGGGACAGGATGGACAGATACGCAGTATTTT.

The chain joins TRBV7-2 to TRBJ2-7; D is perhaps TRBD1 (6 bases). Trimming took off 2 bases at V and 6 bases at J, with 8 bases between the two ends. Germline CDR1 and CDR2: SGHTA and FQGNSA. This CDR3 spans 12 amino acids. The CDR3 bases are TGTGCCAGCAGCTTACCCAGGGGCGAGCAGTACTTC. It translates to CASSLPRGEQYF.

The chain uses TRBV5-8 and TRBJ2-2; possibly TRBD1 for D (5 bases). This CDR3 has 15 amino acids. The germline V and J ends were trimmed by 4 bases and 3 bases, with 13 bases remaining between them. Germline CDR1 and CDR2: SGHTS and YDEGEE. The CDR3 loop reads CASSISRGYTGELFF. CDR3 bases: TGTGCCAGCAGCATTTCAAGGGGTTACACCGGGGAGCTGTTTTTT.

The V gene is TRBV3-1 (or the pseudogene TRBV3-2), the J gene TRBJ2-7; D remains unclear. This CDR3 spans 13 amino acids. The germline CDR1 and CDR2 sequences are LGHDT and YNNKEL (reference sequence). V lost 4 bases and J lost 3, with 10 bases in between. The CDR3 DNA sequence: TGTGCCAGCAGCCCCCGTATAAACTACGAGCAGTACTTC. This encodes CASSPRINYEQYF.

This rearrangement joins TRBV15 to TRBJ1-2; maybe TRBD1 (5 bases). Germline CDR1 is LNHNV and CDR2 is YYDKDF (reference sequence). The CDR3 runs 13 residues. V was cut by 3 bases and J by 2 bases, with 7 bases left in between. The CDR3 bases are TGTGCCACCAGCAGGGAGGGGAACTATGGCTACACCTTC. Translation gives CATSREGNYGYTF.

The V call is TRBV24-1, the J call TRBJ2-3, with 7 bases fitting TRBD2. Trimming at V came to 4 bases and at J to 4 bases, leaving 10 bases not matched to a gene. CDR1 is KGHDR, CDR2 SFDVKD, per germline. There are 16 residues in the CDR3. For the CDR3, the DNA is TGTGCCACCAGTGACCCCGGGAGCGGGATTGCAGATACGCAGTATTTT. Its translation is CATSDPGSGIADTQYF.